This passage covers 19 T cell receptor beta chains from one sample sequenced in a study of regulatory T cells in long-lasting Graves disease. Construction of the TCR beta libraries employed iRepertoire HTBI primers in conjunction with Arm-PCR of CDR3 regions. TCRdb itself ran the multiplex PCR reads through MiXCR, one entry per CDR3 protein. This sample has some 450,000 distinct CDR3 sequences, with roughly 15% found just once. The time point was: newly diagnosed GD, antithyroid drugs for less than 3 months. The TCR library was made from RNA extracted from PBMCs. This sample was also put to use in a study of T cells in Graves' hyperthyroidism and ophthalmopathy.

The starting material was peripheral blood mononuclear cells (PBMCs), obtained at new diagnosis, from a patient treated with antithyroid drugs. The receptors were gathered from a woman in her 30s with Graves disease.

This clonotype was detected ten times or more. V gene TRBV27 combines with J gene TRBJ2-7; TRBD2 is a possible D gene (7 bases). The germline gives CDR1 MNHEY, CDR2 SMNVEV (reference sequence). V was cut by 9 bases and J by 5 bases, with 23 bases left in between. The CDR3 is 15 residues long. CDR3 sequence: CARGGGAGKRHEQYF. The CDR3, as DNA: TGTGCCAGGGGGGGGGGCGCGGGTAAGCGGCACGAGCAGTACTTC.

For this clonotype: A clone one base away is much larger, so this may be a read error. V gene TRBV12-3 or TRBV12-4 combines with J gene TRBJ2-2; D gene ambiguous. V lost 3 bases and J lost 8, with 13 bases in between. The CDR3 contains 14 residues. CDR3 coding DNA: TGTGCCAGCAGTTTTCTAAGCCAGGATGGGGAGCTGTTTTTT. Translation: CASSFLSQDGELFF.

About this clonotype: A far larger clone is one base from this, pointing to a likely read error. The V call is TRBV11-2, the J call TRBJ2-7; D is undetermined. V dropped 7 bases and J dropped 0 bases, with 13 bases sitting between them. There are 14 residues in the CDR3. The germline V gene encodes CDR1 SGHAT and CDR2 FQNNGV. The DNA of the CDR3 is TGTGCCAGCACCCGGTCCACAAGCTCCTACGAGCAGTACTTC. Translating gives CASTRSTSSYEQYF.

This clonotype was observed at least ten times. The chain combines TRBV11-2 with TRBJ2-1, with D tentatively TRBD1 or TRBD2 (5 bases each). Germline assignment: CDR1 SGHAT and CDR2 FQNNGV. Trimming removed 1 base at V and 0 bases at J, with 16 bases between. The CDR3 runs 18 residues. CDR3 in DNA: TGTGCCAGCAGCTTAGTCGCGCAGGGACCCCGCTCCTACAATGAGCAGTTCTTC. It codes for CASSLVAQGPRSYNEQFF. The full variable domain, its missing parts supplied by reference TRBV11-2 and TRBJ2-1, is EAGVAQSPRYKIIEKRQSVAFWCNPISGHATLYWYQQILGQGPKLLIQFQNNGVVDDSQLPKDRFSAERLKGVDSTLKIQPAKLEDSAVYLCASSLVAQGPRSYNEQFFGPGTRLTVL.

V and J are TRBV7-9 and TRBJ2-2; the D gene is possibly TRBD1 (6 bases). The germline V gene encodes CDR1 SEHNR and CDR2 FQNEAQ (reference sequence). V lost 5 bases and J 3 bases, leaving 10 bases between the germline ends. This CDR3 has 14 amino acids. The CDR3, as DNA: TGTGCCAGCAGCGGACAGTCGTACACCGGGGAGCTGTTTTTT. The encoded protein is CASSGQSYTGELFF. Full variable domain (missing parts from reference TRBV7-9 and TRBJ2-2): DTGVSQNPRHKITKRGQNVTFRCDPISEHNRLYWYRQTLGQGPEFLTYFQNEAQLEKSRLLSDRFSAERPKGSFSTLEIQRTEQGDSAMYLCASSGQSYTGELFFGEGSRLTVL.

This clonotype was counted many times. The chain is built from TRBV20-1 and TRBJ2-7; 7 bases match TRBD1. CDR1 is DFQATT, CDR2 SNEGSKA, per germline (reference sequence). This CDR3 has 13 residues. The junction had 5 bases not matched to a gene; V was cut back by 4 bases and J by 2 bases. The CDR3 nucleotides are TGCAGTGCTAAAGGGACAGTTGCCTACGAGCAGTACTTC. This sequence encodes CSAKGTVAYEQYF.

The rearrangement links TRBV6-2 or TRBV6-3 to TRBJ2-1, with a tentative D call TRBD2 (5 bases). The V end lost 6 bases, the J end lost 5 bases, and 8 bases lay between the germline ends. From germline, CDR1 is MNHEY and CDR2 SVGEGT. The CDR3 has 12 residues. In DNA, the CDR3 is TGTGCCAGCAGCCGACTAAACAATGAGCAGTTCTTC. This sequence encodes CASSRLNNEQFF.

In nucleotides, the CDR3 is TGCAGCGTTGATCTTAGGGGACGGCGAGGGATGACCGGGGAGCTGTTTTTT. The encoded protein is CSVDLRGRRGMTGELFF. The chain is built from TRBV29-1 and TRBJ2-2; the D call may be TRBD1 or TRBD2 (5 bases each). The CDR3 totals 17 residues. The germline CDR1 and CDR2 sequences are SQVTM and ANQGSEA. The ends were cut back, 3 bases at V and 5 bases at J, with 22 bases in the middle.

This clonotype showed up many times. The CDR3 here is CASSFSQGYEQYF. DNA of the CDR3: TGTGCCAGCAGTTTCTCACAGGGCTACGAGCAGTACTTC. This chain connects TRBV28 to TRBJ2-7; D is perhaps TRBD1 (6 bases). Germline-derived CDR1 and CDR2 are MDHEN and SYDVKM. The CDR3 extends over 13 amino acids. Deletions cut 3 bases from V and 3 bases from J, with 9 bases between.

This clonotype was seen many times. V is TRBV20-1 and J is TRBJ2-1; TRBD2 matches at 11 bases. The CDR3 is made up of 16 amino acids. The V gene end was trimmed by 5 bases and the J gene end by 1 base; junction bases not matched to a gene: 7. Germline CDR1 reads DFQATT; CDR2 reads SNEGSKA (reference sequence). The CDR3 bases are TGCAGTGCTGGACGGGGACTAGCGGTTTCCTACAATGAGCAGTTCTTC. Translating gives CSAGRGLAVSYNEQFF.

The rearrangement links TRBV28 to TRBJ2-1; 11 bases align to TRBD2. Germline values: CDR1 MDHEN, CDR2 SYDVKM. V shed 2 bases and J 15 bases; nucleotides not matched to a gene: 9. This CDR3 is 14 amino acids long. The CDR3 loop is CASSLILAGETWFF. DNA of the CDR3: TGTGCCAGCAGTTTAATACTAGCGGGAGAGACTTGGTTCTTC.

The chain's CDR3 is CSAREEGGGLRDSVEQFF. The DNA for the CDR3 is TGCAGTGCTAGAGAGGAGGGAGGGGGTCTCCGGGACAGTGTTGAGCAGTTCTTC. This chain links TRBV20-1 with TRBJ2-1; either TRBD1 or TRBD2 may fit D (7 bases each). Germline CDR1 reads DFQATT; CDR2 reads SNEGSKA (reference sequence). Trimming stripped 0 bases from V and 9 bases from J, with 27 bases between. There are 18 residues in the CDR3.

This chain uses TRBV2 with TRBJ2-1; TRBD2 agrees at 8 bases. CDR1 and CDR2 from the germline V gene are SNHLY and FYNNEI. The CDR3 is made up of 16 amino acids. V dropped 3 bases and J dropped 4; count of bases not matched to a gene: 8. CDR3 sequence reads: CASSDAGAGVYNEQFF. The CDR3 coding sequence is TGTGCCAGCAGTGACGCGGGAGCGGGAGTATACAATGAGCAGTTCTTC. The full variable domain, in which reference TRBV2 and TRBJ2-1 provide the parts outside the CDR3, is EPEVTQTPSHQVTQMGQEVILRCVPISNHLYFYWYRQILGQKVEFLVSFYNNEISEKSEIFDDQFSVERPDGSNFTLKIRSTKLEDSAMYFCASSDAGAGVYNEQFFGPGTRLTVL.

In its sample, this clonotype was seen many times. CDR3 nucleotide sequence: TGTGCCAGCAGCTTATCCCTAGCGGGGAGGGGCCGAAGGGCGGATACGCAGTATTTT. Translated, it gives CASSLSLAGRGRRADTQYF. The V call is TRBV7-9, the J call TRBJ2-3, with 9 bases lining up with TRBD2. From germline, CDR1 is SEHNR and CDR2 FQNEAQ (reference sequence). Trimming cost V 2 bases and J 6 bases; bases outside gene matches: 18. The CDR3 covers 19 residues.

This clonotype was recorded many times. The gene calls are TRBV20-1 and TRBJ2-3; D unclear. This CDR3 contains 14 residues. V was trimmed by 3 bases and J by 1 base, leaving 11 bases between them. In germline, CDR1 is DFQATT, CDR2 SNEGSKA (reference sequence). CDR3 coding DNA: TGCAGTGCTAGCGGGCCGGAACGCACAGATACGCAGTATTTT. Protein: CSASGPERTDTQYF.

This clonotype was recorded at least ten times. The V gene is TRBV12-3 or TRBV12-4, the J gene TRBJ2-7; D may be TRBD1 (5 bases). This CDR3 has 15 residues. V gave up 6 bases and J gave up 2 bases, with 17 bases separating them. The CDR3 spells CASRAKGLSTYEQYF. Written as DNA, the CDR3 is TGTGCCAGCAGGGCCAAGGGGTTATCAACCTACGAGCAGTACTTC.

This chain links TRBV28 with TRBJ2-5; 11 bases are a match to TRBD1. Germline CDR1 MDHEN, CDR2 SYDVKM. The CDR3 extends over 16 amino acids. Germline trimming cut 6 bases from V and 3 bases from J; bases unmatched to any gene: 9. The chain's CDR3 is CASSPPRDRGEETQYF. The CDR3 bases are TGTGCCAGCAGCCCCCCCCGGGACAGGGGGGAAGAGACCCAGTACTTC.

The V call is TRBV7-9, the J call TRBJ2-7; TRBD1 is a possible D gene (7 bases). This CDR3 is built from 12 residues. Deletions cut 10 bases from V and 6 bases from J, with 16 bases between. CDR1 is SEHNR and CDR2 is FQNEAQ in the germline V gene (reference sequence). CDR3 region: CANRGRGREQYF. CDR3 coding DNA: TGTGCCAACAGGGGACGGGGGCGCGAGCAGTACTTC. The entire variable domain, with the rest obtained from reference TRBV7-9 and TRBJ2-7, is as follows: DTGVSQNPRHKITKRGQNVTFRCDPISEHNRLYWYRQTLGQGPEFLTYFQNEAQLEKSRLLSDRFSAERPKGSFSTLEIQRTEQGDSAMYLCANRGRGREQYFGPGTRLTVT.

A few counts support this clonotype. The chain links TRBV4-3 to TRBJ1-2; 7 nucleotides align to TRBD1. J gave up 4 bases and V 3 bases, and 11 bases lay outside the gene matches. The CDR3 is 16 residues long. Germline assignment: CDR1 LGHNA and CDR2 YSLEER. The CDR3 sequence is CASSHSTGEGVYGYTF. The DNA of the CDR3 is TGCGCCAGCAGCCATTCAACAGGGGAAGGGGTCTATGGCTACACCTTC.